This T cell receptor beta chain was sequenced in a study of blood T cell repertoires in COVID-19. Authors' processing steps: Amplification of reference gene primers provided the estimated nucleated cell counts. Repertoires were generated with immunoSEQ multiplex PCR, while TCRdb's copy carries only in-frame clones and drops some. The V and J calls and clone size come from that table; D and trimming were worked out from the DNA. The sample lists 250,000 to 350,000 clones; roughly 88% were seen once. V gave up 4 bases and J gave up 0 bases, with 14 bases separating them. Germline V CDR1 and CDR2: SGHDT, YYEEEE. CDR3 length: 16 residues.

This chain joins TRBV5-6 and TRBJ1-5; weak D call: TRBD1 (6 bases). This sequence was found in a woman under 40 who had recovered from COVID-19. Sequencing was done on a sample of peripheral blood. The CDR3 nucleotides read TGTGCCAGCAGCACGACAGGAGCTTATAGCAATCAGCCCCAGCATTTT. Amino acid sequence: CASSTTGAYSNQPQHF.